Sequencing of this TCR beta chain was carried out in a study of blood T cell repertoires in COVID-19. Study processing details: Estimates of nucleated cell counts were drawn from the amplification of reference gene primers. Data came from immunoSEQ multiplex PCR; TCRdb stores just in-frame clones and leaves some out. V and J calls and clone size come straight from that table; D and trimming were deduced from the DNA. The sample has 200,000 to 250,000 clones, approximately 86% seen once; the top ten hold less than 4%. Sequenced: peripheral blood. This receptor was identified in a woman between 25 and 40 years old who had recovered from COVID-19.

The DNA for the CDR3 is TGCAGCGGAGGTCACGGCTACACAGATACGCAGTATTTT. Residues: CSGGHGYTDTQYF. This rearrangement joins TRBV29-1 to TRBJ2-3; D is unclear. Trimming stripped 7 bases from V and 2 bases from J, with 13 bases between. The CDR3 totals 13 residues. The germline V gene has CDR1 SQVTM and CDR2 ANQGSEA.